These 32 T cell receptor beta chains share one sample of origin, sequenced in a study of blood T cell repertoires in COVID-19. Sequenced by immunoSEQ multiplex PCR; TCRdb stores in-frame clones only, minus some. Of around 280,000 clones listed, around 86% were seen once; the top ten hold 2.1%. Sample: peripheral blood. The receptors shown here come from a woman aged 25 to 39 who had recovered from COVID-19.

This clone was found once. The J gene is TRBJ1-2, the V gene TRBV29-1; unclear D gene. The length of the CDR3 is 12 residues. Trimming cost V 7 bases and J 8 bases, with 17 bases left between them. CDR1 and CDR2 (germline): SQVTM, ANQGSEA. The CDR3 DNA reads TGCAGCGCCGCCCCGGGTAAAGGAGGCTACACCTTC. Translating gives CSAAPGKGGYTF.

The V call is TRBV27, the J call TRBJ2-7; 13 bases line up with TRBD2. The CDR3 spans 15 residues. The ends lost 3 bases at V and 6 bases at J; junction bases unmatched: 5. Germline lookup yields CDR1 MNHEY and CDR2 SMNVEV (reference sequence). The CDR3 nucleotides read TGTGCCAGCAGTTTTGGACTAGCGGGAGCCTCCGAGCAGTACTTC. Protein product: CASSFGLAGASEQYF.

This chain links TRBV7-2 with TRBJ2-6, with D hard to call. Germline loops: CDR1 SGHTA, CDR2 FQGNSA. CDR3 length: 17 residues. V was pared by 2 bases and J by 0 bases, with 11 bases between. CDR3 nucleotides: TGTGCCAGCAGCTTAATCGAGCGCGGCTCTGGGGCCAACGTCCTGACTTTC. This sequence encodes CASSLIERGSGANVLTF. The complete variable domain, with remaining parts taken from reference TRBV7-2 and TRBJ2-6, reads GAGVSQSPSNKVTEKGKDVELRCDPISGHTALYWYRQSLGQGLEFLIYFQGNSAPDKSGLPSDRFSAERTGGSVSTLTIQRTQQEDSAVYLCASSLIERGSGANVLTFGAGSRLTVL.

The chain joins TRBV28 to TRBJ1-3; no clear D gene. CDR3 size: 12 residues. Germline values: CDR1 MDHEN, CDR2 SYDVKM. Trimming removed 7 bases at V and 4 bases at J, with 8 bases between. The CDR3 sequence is CASNSRGNTIYF. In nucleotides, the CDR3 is TGTGCCAGCAATTCGCGGGGAAACACCATATATTTT.

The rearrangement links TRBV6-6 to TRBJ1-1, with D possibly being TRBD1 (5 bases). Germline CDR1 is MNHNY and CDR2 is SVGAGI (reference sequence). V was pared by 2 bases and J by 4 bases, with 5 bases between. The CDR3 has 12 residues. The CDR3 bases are TGTGCCAGCAGTTACGGGGCCACTGAAGCTTTCTTT. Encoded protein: CASSYGATEAFF.

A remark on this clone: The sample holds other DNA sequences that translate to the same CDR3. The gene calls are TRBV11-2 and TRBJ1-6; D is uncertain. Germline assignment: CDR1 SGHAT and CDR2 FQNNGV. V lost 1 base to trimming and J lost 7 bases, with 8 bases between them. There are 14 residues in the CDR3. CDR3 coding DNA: TGTGCCAGCAGCTTAGGCGGTGGCAATTCACCCCTCCACTTT. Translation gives CASSLGGGNSPLHF.

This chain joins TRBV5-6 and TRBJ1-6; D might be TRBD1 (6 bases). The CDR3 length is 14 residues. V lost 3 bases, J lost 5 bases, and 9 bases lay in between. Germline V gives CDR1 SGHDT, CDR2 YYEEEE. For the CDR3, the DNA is TGTGCCAGCAGCTCCGGACAGAATAATTCACCCCTCCACTTT. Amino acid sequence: CASSSGQNNSPLHF.

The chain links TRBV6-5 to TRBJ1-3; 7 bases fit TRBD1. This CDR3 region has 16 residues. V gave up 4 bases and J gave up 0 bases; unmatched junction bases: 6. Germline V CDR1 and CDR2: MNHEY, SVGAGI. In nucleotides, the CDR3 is TGTGCCAGCAGTTCCCGGGACAGCTACTCTGGAAACACCATATATTTT. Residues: CASSSRDSYSGNTIYF.

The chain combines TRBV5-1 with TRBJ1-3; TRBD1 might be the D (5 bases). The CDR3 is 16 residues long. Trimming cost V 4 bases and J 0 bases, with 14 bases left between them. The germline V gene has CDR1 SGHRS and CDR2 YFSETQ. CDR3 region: CASSINGQGSGNTIYF. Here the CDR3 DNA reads TGCGCCAGCAGCATTAATGGGCAGGGCTCTGGAAACACCATATATTTT.

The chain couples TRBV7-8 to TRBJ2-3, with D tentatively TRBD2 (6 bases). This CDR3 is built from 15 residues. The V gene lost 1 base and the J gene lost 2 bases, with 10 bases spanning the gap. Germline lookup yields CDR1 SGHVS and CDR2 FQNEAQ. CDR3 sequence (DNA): TGTGCCAGCAGCTTAGACGGGGGAGCCACAGATACGCAGTATTTT. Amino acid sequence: CASSLDGGATDTQYF.

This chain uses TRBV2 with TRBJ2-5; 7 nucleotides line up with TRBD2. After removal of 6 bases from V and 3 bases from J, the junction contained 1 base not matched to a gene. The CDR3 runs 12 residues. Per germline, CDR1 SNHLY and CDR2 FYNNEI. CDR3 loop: CASSGRKETQYF. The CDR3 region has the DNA TGTGCCAGCAGCGGGAGGAAAGAGACCCAGTACTTC. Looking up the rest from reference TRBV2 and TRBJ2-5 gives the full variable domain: EPEVTQTPSHQVTQMGQEVILRCVPISNHLYFYWYRQILGQKVEFLVSFYNNEISEKSEIFDDQFSVERPDGSNFTLKIRSTKLEDSAMYFCASSGRKETQYFGPGTRLLVL.

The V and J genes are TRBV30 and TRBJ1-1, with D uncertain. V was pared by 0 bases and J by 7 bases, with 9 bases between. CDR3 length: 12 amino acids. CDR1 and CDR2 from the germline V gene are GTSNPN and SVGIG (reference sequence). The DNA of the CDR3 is TGTGCCTGGAGTGTATTAGGAGGTGAAGCTTTCTTT. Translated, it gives CAWSVLGGEAFF.

The CDR3 DNA reads TGTGCCAGCAGCTTAGAACAGGGGGGACTAGCGGGAGTTACCGATACGCAGTATTTT. The encoded protein is CASSLEQGGLAGVTDTQYF. The chain combines TRBV7-6 with TRBJ2-3, with TRBD2 identical over 14 bases. J gave up 6 bases and V 1 base, and 12 bases lay outside the gene matches. The CDR3 contains 19 residues. Looked up from germline, CDR1 is SGHVS and CDR2 is FNYEAQ.

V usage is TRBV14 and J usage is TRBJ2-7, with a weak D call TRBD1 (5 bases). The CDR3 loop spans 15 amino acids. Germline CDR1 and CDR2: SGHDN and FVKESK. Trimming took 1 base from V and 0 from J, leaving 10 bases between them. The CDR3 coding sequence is TGTGCCAGCAGCCAAGTATTGGGGCGCTCCTACGAGCAGTACTTC. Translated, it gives CASSQVLGRSYEQYF.

DNA of the CDR3: TGTGCCAGTAGCCCAATAGTTGGGTCAGGGTCCTACGAGCAGTACTTC. As protein: CASSPIVGSGSYEQYF. This chain links TRBV19 with TRBJ2-7, with TRBD1 as a possible D gene (5 bases). The germline gives CDR1 LNHDA, CDR2 SQIVND (reference sequence). The germline V and J ends were trimmed by 6 bases and 1 base, with 19 bases remaining between them. CDR3 length: 16 amino acids.

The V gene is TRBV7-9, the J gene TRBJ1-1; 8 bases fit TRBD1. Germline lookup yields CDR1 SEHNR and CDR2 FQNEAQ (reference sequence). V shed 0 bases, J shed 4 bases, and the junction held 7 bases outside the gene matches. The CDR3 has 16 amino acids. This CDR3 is CASSLAAGGVGTEAFF. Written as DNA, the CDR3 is TGTGCCAGCAGCTTAGCTGCAGGGGGCGTGGGCACTGAAGCTTTCTTT.

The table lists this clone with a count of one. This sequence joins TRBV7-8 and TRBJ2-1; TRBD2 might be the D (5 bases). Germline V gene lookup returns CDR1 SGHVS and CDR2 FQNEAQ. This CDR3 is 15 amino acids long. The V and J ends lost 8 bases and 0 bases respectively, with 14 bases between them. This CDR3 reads CASGLSESSYNEQFF. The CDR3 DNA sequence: TGTGCCAGCGGACTTAGCGAGAGCTCCTACAATGAGCAGTTCTTC. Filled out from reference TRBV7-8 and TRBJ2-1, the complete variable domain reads GAGVSQSPRYKVAKRGQDVALRCDPISGHVSLFWYQQALGQGPEFLTYFQNEAQLDKSGLPSDRFFAERPEGSVSTLKIQRTQQEDSAVYLCASGLSESSYNEQFFGPGTRLTVL.

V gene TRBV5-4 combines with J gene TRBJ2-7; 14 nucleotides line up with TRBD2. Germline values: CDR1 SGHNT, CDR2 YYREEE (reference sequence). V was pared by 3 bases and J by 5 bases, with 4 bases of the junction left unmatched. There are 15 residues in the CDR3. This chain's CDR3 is CASSWGTSGGNEQYF. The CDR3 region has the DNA TGTGCCAGCAGCTGGGGGACTAGCGGGGGTAACGAGCAGTACTTC.

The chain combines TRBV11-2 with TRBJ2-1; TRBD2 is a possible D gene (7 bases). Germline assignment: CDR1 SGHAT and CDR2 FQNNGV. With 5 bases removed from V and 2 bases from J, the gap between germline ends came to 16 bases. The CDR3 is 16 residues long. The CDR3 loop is CASSPRGGAPYNEQFF. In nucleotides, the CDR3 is TGTGCCAGCAGCCCAAGGGGGGGGGCCCCCTACAATGAGCAGTTCTTC.

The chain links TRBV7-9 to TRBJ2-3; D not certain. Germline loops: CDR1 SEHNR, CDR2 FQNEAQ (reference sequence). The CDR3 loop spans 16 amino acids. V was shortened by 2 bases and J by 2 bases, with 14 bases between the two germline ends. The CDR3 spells CASSLLRGSLTDTQYF. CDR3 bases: TGTGCCAGCAGCTTATTACGAGGCAGCCTCACAGATACGCAGTATTTT.

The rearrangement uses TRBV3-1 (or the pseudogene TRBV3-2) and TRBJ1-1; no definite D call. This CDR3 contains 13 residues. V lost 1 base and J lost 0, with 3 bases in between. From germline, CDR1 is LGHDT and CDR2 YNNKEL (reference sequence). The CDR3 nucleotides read TGTGCCAGCAGCCAAGCTCTGAACACTGAAGCTTTCTTT. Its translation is CASSQALNTEAFF.

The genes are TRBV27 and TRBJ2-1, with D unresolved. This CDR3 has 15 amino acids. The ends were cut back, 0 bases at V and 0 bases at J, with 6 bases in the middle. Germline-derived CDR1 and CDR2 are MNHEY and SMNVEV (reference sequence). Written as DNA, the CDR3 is TGTGCCAGCAGTTTATCACACCCCTCCTACAATGAGCAGTTCTTC. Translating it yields CASSLSHPSYNEQFF.

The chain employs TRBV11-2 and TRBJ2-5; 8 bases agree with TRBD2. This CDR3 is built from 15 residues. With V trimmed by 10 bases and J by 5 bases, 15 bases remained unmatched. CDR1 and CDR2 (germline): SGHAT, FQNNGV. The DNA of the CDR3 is TGTGCCACCGGGCCCTCGGTAGCGGGACTGGAGACCCAGTACTTC. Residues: CATGPSVAGLETQYF.

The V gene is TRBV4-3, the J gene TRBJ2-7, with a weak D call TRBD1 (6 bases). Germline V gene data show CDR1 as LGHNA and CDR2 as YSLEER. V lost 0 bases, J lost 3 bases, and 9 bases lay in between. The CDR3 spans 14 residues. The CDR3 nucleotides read TGCGCCAGCAGCCAAGAGACACAGGGCTACGAGCAGTACTTC. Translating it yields CASSQETQGYEQYF.

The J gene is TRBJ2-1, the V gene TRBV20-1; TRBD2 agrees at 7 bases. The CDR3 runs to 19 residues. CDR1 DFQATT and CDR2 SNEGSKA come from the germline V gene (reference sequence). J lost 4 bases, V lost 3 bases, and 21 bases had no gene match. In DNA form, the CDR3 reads TGCAGTGCTAGTCCTTTCTTCGGTGGTAGGGAGGGCCTGTACAATGAGCAGTTCTTC. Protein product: CSASPFFGGREGLYNEQFF.

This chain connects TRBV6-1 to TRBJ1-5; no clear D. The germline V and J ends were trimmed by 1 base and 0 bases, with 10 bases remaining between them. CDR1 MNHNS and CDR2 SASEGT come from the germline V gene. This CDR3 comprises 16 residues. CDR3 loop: CASSEDGGYSNQPQHF. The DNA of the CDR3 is TGTGCCAGCAGTGAAGACGGCGGATATAGCAATCAGCCCCAGCATTTT.

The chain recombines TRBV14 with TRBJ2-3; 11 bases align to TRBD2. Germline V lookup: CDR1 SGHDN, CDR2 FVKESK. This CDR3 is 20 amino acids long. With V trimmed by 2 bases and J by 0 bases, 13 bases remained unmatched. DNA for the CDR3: TGTGCCAGCAGCCAACGAAATCTTCTAGCGGGAGGCTCTAGCACAGATACGCAGTATTTT. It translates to CASSQRNLLAGGSSTDTQYF.

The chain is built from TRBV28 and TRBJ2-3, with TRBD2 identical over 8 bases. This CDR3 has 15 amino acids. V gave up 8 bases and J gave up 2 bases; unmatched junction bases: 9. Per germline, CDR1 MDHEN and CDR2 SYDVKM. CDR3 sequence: CASVTTGLDTDTQYF. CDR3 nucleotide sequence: TGTGCCAGCGTGACAACGGGACTAGACACAGATACGCAGTATTTT.

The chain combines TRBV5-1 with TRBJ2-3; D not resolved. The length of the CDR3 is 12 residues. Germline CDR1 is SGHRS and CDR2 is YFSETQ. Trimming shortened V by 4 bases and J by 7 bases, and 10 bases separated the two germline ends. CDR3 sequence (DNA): TGCGCCAGCAGCGTTGAGATCAATACGCAGTATTTT. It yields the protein CASSVEINTQYF.

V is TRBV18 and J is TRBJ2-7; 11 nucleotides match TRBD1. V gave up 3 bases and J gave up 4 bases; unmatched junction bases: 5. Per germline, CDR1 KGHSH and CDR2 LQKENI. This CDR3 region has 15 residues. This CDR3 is CASSPTGTGGYEQYF. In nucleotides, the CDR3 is TGTGCCAGCTCACCTACCGGGACAGGGGGTTACGAGCAGTACTTC.

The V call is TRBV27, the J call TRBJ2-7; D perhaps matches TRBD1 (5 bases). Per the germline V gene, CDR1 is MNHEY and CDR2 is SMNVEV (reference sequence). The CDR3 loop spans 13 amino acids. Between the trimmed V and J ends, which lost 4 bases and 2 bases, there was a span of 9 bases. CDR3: CASSSGHAYEQYF. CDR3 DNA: TGTGCCAGCAGTTCAGGACATGCCTACGAGCAGTACTTC.

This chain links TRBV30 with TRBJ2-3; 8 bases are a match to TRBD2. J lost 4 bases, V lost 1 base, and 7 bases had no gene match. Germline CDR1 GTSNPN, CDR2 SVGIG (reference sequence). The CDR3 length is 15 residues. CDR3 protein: CAWSAGTRTSDTQYF. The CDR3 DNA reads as TGTGCCTGGAGTGCCGGGACTAGGACATCAGATACGCAGTATTTT. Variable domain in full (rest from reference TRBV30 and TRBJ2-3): SQTIHQWPATLVQPVGSPLSLECTVEGTSNPNLYWYRQAAGRGLQLLFYSVGIGQISSEVPQNLSASRPQDRQFILSSKKLLLSDSGFYLCAWSAGTRTSDTQYFGPGTRLTVL.